These 12 T cell receptor beta chains came from one sample sequenced in a study of cytomegalovirus exposure and HLA in healthy donors. The study ran its PCR with 60 Vbeta and 13 Jbeta primers. This table comes from immunoSEQ multiplex PCR, and its TCRdb copy is limited to in-frame clones, with some not included. Of roughly 140,000 clones in the sample, about four fifths were seen once. The source material was PBMCs. These receptors were collected from a male donor in good health and CMV-seronegative.

The chain recombines TRBV6-5 with TRBJ2-1; possible D gene TRBD2, 6 bases. The CDR3 consists of 14 residues. V gave up 6 bases and J gave up 2 bases, with 11 bases separating them. Germline CDR1 is MNHEY and CDR2 is SVGAGI. The CDR3 loop reads CASSFGGAYNEQFF. CDR3 DNA: TGTGCCAGCAGCTTTGGAGGGGCCTACAATGAGCAGTTCTTC.

The CDR3 sequence is CASSPSVAGELFF. CDR3 bases: TGTGCCAGCAGCCCATCGGTCGCCGGGGAGCTGTTTTTT. The gene calls are TRBV7-8 and TRBJ2-2; D gene ambiguous. The germline V gene has CDR1 SGHVS and CDR2 FQNEAQ. The CDR3 length is 13 residues. V lost 5 bases and J lost 6, with 10 bases in between.

For the CDR3, the DNA is TGTGCCTGGACCTCCGGGACAGGGACCTACGAGCAGTACTTC. Translating gives CAWTSGTGTYEQYF. The J gene is TRBJ2-7, the V gene TRBV30, with 9 bases aligning to TRBD1. J gave up 2 bases and V 4 bases, and 6 bases lay outside the gene matches. The CDR3 totals 14 residues. Germline CDR1 reads GTSNPN; CDR2 reads SVGIG (reference sequence).

The gene calls are TRBV27 and TRBJ2-7, with a possible D match to TRBD1 (5 bases). The ends were cut back, 3 bases at V and 2 bases at J, with 11 bases in the middle. The CDR3 sequence is 14 residues long. Germline loops: CDR1 MNHEY, CDR2 SMNVEV (reference sequence). CDR3 sequence reads: CASSFGAGTYEQYF. CDR3 nucleotide sequence: TGTGCCAGCAGTTTCGGTGCAGGGACCTACGAGCAGTACTTC.

The genes are TRBV25-1 and TRBJ2-1; TRBD2 agrees at 7 bases. Germline V gene lookup returns CDR1 MGHDK and CDR2 SYGVNS. J lost 4 bases, V lost 6 bases, and 6 bases had no gene match. The CDR3 covers 14 residues. The chain's CDR3 is CASSREEGYNEQFF. The CDR3 DNA is TGTGCCAGCAGCCGGGAGGAGGGATACAATGAGCAGTTCTTC.

The chain employs TRBV15 and TRBJ1-2, with D hard to call. Germline V gene sequence: CDR1 LNHNV, CDR2 YYDKDF (reference sequence). This CDR3 has 16 residues. V was shortened by 4 bases and J by 2 bases, with 17 bases between the two germline ends. The CDR3 spells CATSKERPGGNYGYTF. CDR3 DNA sequence: TGTGCCACCAGCAAAGAGAGGCCAGGCGGGAACTATGGCTACACCTTC.

The V and J genes are TRBV14 and TRBJ2-1, with D perhaps matching TRBD2 (6 bases). In germline, CDR1 is SGHDN, CDR2 FVKESK. This CDR3 region has 14 residues. Trimming shortened V by 2 bases and J by 6 bases, and 11 bases separated the two germline ends. DNA of the CDR3: TGTGCCAGCAGCCAACGCCCAGCGGGCAATGAGCAGTTCTTC. Translated, it gives CASSQRPAGNEQFF.

This chain joins TRBV7-9 and TRBJ2-1; 11 nucleotides match TRBD1. Germline V gene sequence: CDR1 SEHNR, CDR2 FQNEAQ (reference sequence). With V trimmed by 8 bases and J by 7 bases, 10 bases remained unmatched. The CDR3 has 15 residues. CDR3 nucleotides: TGTGCCAGCGTACTTGGGACAGGGGGAAGGAATGAGCAGTTCTTC. Amino acids: CASVLGTGGRNEQFF.

The sample holds a few counts of this clone. The V and J genes are TRBV27 and TRBJ1-2, with 7 nucleotides matching TRBD1. Germline-derived CDR1 and CDR2 are MNHEY and SMNVEV (reference sequence). V lost 5 bases, J lost 2 bases, and 5 bases stayed unmatched. The CDR3 is made up of 14 amino acids. The CDR3 DNA follows: TGTGCCAGCAGTGAAGGGGGCCAAAACTATGGCTACACCTTC. Residues: CASSEGGQNYGYTF.

This chain uses TRBV2 with TRBJ1-1; D not resolved. This CDR3 is built from 13 residues. V lost 3 bases, J lost 1 base, and 6 bases lay in between. Germline loops: CDR1 SNHLY, CDR2 FYNNEI. CDR3 bases: TGTGCCAGCAGTGACTCAGGGAACACTGAAGCTTTCTTT. This sequence encodes CASSDSGNTEAFF.

The V gene is TRBV13, the J gene TRBJ2-7; tentative D call: TRBD2 (6 bases). Trimming left V 8 bases short and J 2 bases short, with 16 bases between. This CDR3 comprises 14 residues. The V gene's germline CDR1 is PRHDT and CDR2 FYEKMQ (reference sequence). CDR3 sequence (DNA): TGTGCCAGCCGAGTAACGGGAGAAGCCTACGAGCAGTACTTC. Translated, it gives CASRVTGEAYEQYF.

The V gene is TRBV4-3, the J gene TRBJ1-2; TRBD1 matches at 9 bases. Germline V CDR1 and CDR2: LGHNA, YSLEER. The junction had 7 bases not matched to a gene; V was cut back by 4 bases and J by 4 bases. The CDR3 sequence is 15 residues long. CDR3 in DNA: TGCGCCAGCAGCCTCCGGACAGGGGACGTCTATGGCTACACCTTC. Translation gives CASSLRTGDVYGYTF.